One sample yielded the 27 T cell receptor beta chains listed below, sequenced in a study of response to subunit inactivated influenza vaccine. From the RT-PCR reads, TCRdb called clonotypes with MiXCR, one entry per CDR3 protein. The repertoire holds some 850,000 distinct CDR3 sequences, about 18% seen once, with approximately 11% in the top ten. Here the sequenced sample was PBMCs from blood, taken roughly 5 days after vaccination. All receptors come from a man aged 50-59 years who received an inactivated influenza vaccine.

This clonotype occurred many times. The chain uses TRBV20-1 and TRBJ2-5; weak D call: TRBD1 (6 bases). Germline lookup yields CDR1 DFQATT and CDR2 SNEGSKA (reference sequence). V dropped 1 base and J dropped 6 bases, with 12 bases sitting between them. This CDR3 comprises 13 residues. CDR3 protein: CSARGQVEKTQYF. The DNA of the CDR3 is TGCAGTGCTAGAGGACAGGTAGAGAAGACCCAGTACTTC.

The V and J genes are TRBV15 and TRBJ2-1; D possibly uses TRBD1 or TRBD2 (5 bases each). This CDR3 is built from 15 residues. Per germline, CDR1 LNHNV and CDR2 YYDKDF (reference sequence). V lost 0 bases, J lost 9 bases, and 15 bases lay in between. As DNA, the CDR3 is TGTGCCACCAGCAGAGACGGGACCTCCGGACGTGAGCAGTTCTTC. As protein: CATSRDGTSGREQFF.

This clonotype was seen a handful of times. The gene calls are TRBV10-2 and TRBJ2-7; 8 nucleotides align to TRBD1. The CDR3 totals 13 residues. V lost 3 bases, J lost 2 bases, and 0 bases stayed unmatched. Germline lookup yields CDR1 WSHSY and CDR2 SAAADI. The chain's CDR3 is CASSEQGAYEQYF. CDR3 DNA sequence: TGCGCCAGCAGTGAACAGGGGGCCTACGAGCAGTACTTC.

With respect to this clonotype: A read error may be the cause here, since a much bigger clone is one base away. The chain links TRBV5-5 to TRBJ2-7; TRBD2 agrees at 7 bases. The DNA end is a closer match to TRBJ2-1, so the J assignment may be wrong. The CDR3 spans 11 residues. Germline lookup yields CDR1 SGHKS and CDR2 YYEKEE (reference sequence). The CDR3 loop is CASKTSYEQFF. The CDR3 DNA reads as TGTGCCAGCAAGACTAGCTACGAGCAGTTCTTC.

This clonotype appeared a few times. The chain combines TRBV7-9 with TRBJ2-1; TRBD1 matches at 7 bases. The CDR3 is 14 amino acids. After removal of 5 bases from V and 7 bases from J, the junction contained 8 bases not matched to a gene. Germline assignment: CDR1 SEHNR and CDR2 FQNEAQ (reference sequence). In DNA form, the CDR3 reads TGTGCCAGCAGCCACAGCAACAGGGGTAATGAGCAGTTCTTC. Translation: CASSHSNRGNEQFF.

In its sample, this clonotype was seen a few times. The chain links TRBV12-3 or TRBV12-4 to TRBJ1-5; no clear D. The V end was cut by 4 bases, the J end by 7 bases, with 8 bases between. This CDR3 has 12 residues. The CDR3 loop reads CASSSMGQPQHF. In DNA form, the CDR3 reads TGTGCCAGCAGTTCCATGGGACAGCCCCAGCATTTT.

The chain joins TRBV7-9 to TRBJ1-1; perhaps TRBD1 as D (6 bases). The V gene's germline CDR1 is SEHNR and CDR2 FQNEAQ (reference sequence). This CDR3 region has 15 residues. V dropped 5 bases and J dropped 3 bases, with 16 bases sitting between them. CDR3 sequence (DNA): TGTGCCAGCAGCCAAATAATAACAGGGTACACTGAAGCTTTCTTT. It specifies CASSQIITGYTEAFF.

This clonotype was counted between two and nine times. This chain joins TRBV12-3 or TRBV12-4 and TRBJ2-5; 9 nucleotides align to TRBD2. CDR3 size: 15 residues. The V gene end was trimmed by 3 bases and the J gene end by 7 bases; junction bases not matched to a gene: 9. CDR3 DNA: TGTGCCAGCAGTTTTTCAGCGGGGGGCCATGGGACCCAGTACTTC. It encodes CASSFSAGGHGTQYF.

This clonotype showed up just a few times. The CDR3 DNA reads as TGCAGCGCCCGGACAGCCTGGAACTCCTACGAGCAGTACTTC. Residues: CSARTAWNSYEQYF. The rearrangement uses TRBV29-1 and TRBJ2-7, with D possibly TRBD1 on 6 matching bases. Germline CDR1 is SQVTM and CDR2 is ANQGSEA. The CDR3 extends over 14 amino acids. With 7 bases removed from V and 0 bases from J, the gap between germline ends came to 16 bases.

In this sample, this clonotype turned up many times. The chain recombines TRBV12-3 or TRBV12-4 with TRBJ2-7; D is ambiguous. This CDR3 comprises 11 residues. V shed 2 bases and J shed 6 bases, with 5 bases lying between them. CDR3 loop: CASSLSAEQYF. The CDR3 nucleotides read TGTGCCAGCAGTTTAAGTGCCGAGCAGTACTTC.

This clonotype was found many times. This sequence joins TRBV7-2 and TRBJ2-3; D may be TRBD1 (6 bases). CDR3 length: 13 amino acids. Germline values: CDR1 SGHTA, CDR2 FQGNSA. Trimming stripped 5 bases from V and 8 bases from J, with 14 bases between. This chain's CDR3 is CASSPPSRGTQYF. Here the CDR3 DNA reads TGTGCCAGCAGCCCCCCCAGCAGGGGTACGCAGTATTTT.

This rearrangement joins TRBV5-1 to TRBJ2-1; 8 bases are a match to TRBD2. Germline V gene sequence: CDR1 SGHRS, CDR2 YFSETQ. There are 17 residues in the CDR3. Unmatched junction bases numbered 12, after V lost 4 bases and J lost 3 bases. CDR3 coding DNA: TGCGCCAGCAGCCTACCACTCCGGGAGGGCAGCTACAATGAGCAGTTCTTC. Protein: CASSLPLREGSYNEQFF.

The CDR3 nucleotides are TGTGCCAGCAGCGCGGGGTTTCCCGGGGAGCTGTTTTTT. This gives the protein CASSAGFPGELFF. The V call is TRBV12-3 or TRBV12-4, the J call TRBJ2-2, with D perhaps matching TRBD2 (6 bases). This CDR3 has 13 residues. Trimming stripped 6 bases from V and 6 bases from J, with 11 bases between.

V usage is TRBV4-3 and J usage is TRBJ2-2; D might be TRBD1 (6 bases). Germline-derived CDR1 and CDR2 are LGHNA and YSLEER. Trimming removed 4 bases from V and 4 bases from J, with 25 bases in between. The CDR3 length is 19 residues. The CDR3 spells CASSPSSWDPGVFTGELFF. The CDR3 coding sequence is TGCGCCAGCAGCCCGTCTTCCTGGGACCCAGGGGTCTTCACCGGGGAGCTGTTTTTT.

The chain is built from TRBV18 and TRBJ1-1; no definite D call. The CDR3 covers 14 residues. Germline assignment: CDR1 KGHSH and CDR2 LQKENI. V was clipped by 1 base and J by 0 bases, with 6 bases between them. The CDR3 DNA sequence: TGTGCCAGCTCACCACAGAGAATGAACACTGAAGCTTTCTTT. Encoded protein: CASSPQRMNTEAFF.

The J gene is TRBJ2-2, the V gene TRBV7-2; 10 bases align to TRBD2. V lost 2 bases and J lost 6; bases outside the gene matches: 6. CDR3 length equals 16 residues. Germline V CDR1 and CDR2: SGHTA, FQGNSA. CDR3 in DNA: TGTGCCAGCAGCTTAACTAGCGGGGTGGGGGCCGGGGAGCTGTTTTTT. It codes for CASSLTSGVGAGELFF.

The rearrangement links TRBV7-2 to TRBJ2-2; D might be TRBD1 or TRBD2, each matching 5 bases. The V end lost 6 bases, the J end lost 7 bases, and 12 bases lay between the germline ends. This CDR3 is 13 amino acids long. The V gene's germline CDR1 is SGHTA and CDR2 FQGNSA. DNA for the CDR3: TGTGCCAGCAGTCAAGAGGGGATCGGGGAGCTGTTTTTT. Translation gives CASSQEGIGELFF.

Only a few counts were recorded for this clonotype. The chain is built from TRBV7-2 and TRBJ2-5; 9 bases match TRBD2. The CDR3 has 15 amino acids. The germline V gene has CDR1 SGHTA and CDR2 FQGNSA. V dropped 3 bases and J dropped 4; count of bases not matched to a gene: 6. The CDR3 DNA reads TGTGCCAGCAGCTTCCCAGCGGGAGGAACAGAGACCCAGTACTTC. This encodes CASSFPAGGTETQYF.

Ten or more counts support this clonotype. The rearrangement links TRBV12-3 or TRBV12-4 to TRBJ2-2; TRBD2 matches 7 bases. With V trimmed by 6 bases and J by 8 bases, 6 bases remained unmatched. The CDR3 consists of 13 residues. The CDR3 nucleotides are TGTGCCAGCAGACCCGGGACTATGGGGGAGCTGTTTTTT. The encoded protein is CASRPGTMGELFF.

The CDR3 DNA sequence: TGTGCCAGCAGCTTAGTAGGGGTAGACCACACAGATACGCAGTATTTT. The encoded protein is CASSLVGVDHTDTQYF. The gene calls are TRBV7-2 and TRBJ2-3, with a tentative D call TRBD1 (5 bases). This CDR3 spans 16 amino acids. Trimming removed 1 base from V and 2 bases from J, with 13 bases in between. Germline V gives CDR1 SGHTA, CDR2 FQGNSA. The whole variable domain, filled in from reference TRBV7-2 and TRBJ2-3, reads GAGVSQSPSNKVTEKGKDVELRCDPISGHTALYWYRQSLGQGLEFLIYFQGNSAPDKSGLPSDRFSAERTGGSVSTLTIQRTQQEDSAVYLCASSLVGVDHTDTQYFGPGTRLTVL.

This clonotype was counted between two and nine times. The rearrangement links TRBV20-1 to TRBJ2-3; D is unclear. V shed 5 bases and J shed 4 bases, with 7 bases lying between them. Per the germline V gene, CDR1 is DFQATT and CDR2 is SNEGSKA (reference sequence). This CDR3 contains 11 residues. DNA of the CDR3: TGCAGTGCTCCAAGGGCAGATACGCAGTATTTT. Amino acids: CSAPRADTQYF.

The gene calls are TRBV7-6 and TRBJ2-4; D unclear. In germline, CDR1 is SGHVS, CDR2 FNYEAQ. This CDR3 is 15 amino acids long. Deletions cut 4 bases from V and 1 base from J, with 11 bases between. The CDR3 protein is CASSWPLSAKNIQYF. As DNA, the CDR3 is TGTGCCAGCAGCTGGCCTCTTTCGGCCAAAAACATTCAGTACTTC.

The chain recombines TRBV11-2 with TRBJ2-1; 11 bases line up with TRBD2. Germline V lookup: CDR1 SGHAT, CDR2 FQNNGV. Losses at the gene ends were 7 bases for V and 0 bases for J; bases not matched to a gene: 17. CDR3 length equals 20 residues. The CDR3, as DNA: TGTGCCAGCATCACGAGAACTAGCGGGAGCAACCCTAGCTCCTACAATGAGCAGTTCTTC. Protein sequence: CASITRTSGSNPSSYNEQFF.

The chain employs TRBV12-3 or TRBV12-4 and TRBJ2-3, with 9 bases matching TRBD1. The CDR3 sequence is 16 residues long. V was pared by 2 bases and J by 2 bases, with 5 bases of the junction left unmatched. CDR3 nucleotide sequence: TGTGCCAGCAGTTTACCCCCACAGGGGGCCACAGATACGCAGTATTTT. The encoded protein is CASSLPPQGATDTQYF.

In DNA form, the CDR3 reads TGTGCCAGCAGCATTGACAGTAACACTGAAGCTTTCTTT. As protein: CASSIDSNTEAFF. The chain is built from TRBV5-4 and TRBJ1-1; possible D gene TRBD1, 5 bases. Trimming removed 4 bases from V and 2 bases from J, with 9 bases in between. This CDR3 has 13 amino acids. CDR1 is SGHNT and CDR2 is YYREEE in the germline V gene (reference sequence). The complete variable domain, with remaining parts taken from reference TRBV5-4 and TRBJ1-1, reads ETGVTQSPTHLIKTRGQQVTLRCSSQSGHNTVSWYQQALGQGPQFIFQYYREEENGRGNFPPRFSGLQFPNYSSELNVNALELDDSALYLCASSIDSNTEAFFGQGTRLTVV.

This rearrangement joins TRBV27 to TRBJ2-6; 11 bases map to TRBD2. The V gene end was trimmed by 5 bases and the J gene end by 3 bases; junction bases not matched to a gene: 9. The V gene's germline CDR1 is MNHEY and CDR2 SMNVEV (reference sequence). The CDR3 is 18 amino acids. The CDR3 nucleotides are TGTGCCAGCAGTACCGGGACTAGCGGCCGGATTGGGGCCAACGTCCTGACTTTC. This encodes CASSTGTSGRIGANVLTF.

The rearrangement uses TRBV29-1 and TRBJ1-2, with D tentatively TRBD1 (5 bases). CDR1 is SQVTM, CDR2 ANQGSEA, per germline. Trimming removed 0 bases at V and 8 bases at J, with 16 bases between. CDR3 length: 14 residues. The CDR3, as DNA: TGCAGCGTTGAAGATCTGGAGGGGACGGTGGGCTACACCTTC. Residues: CSVEDLEGTVGYTF.